The sequence of this T cell receptor beta chain was determined in a study of regulatory T cells in long-lasting Graves disease (dated by TCRdb to 2020 to 2022). General notes on the study: Newly diagnosed Graves' disease patients had taken antithyroid drugs for less than 3 months. This study used TCR sequencing and RNA sequencing of peripheral blood to compare persistent Graves' disease patients against newly diagnosed Graves' disease patients. The study was conducted in China and was registered as a clinical trial. A total of around 35 samples were covered by TCR sequencing, comprising some 13 persistent and 20 newly diagnosed Graves' disease patients.

Remarks on this clonotype: Its antigen target is currently unknown. No much larger clonotype is one base removed from it; base qualities were not supplied.

Broad study findings and their caveats: Sequencing and analysis were limited to the TCR beta chain. Lower TCR Shannon entropy and fewer highly expanded clones were observed in persistent Graves' disease patients than in newly diagnosed patients, which suggested clonal expansion. Peripheral blood alone was examined, since thyroid tissue, which constituted the primary lesion, could not be accessed. Persistent disease showed preferential use of TRBV28, TRBJ1-2 and TRBJ2-5, whereas newly diagnosed disease favored TRBV20-1 and TRBJ2-1. As a limitation, the authors acknowledged that the small sample size may reduce accuracy. Persistent patients shared more public clonotypes among themselves (around 2,800) than newly diagnosed patients did (approximately 970).

The CDR3 has 14 amino acids, counting the end cysteine and phenylalanine. The kept DNA is CDR3 alone, 42 bases in frame from the first base. V trim: 5 bases; J trim: 6 bases; unmatched bases: 4. Based on the germline V gene (reference sequence), the CDR1 and CDR2 sequences are LNHDA and SQIVND. The library was made by multiplex PCR. Sequencing was carried out with an Illumina HiSeq 4000. TCR beta libraries were built with iRepertoire HTBI primers and Arm-PCR amplification of CDR3 regions. PCR products were gel purified before sequencing. As for how the authors treated the data: Gene usage analysis of CDR3 amino acid clonotypes used the approximately 62 TRBV and more than 13 TRBJ segments found across samples. COPE and FqMerger were used to merge filtered high-quality paired reads into contigs. BLAST was used to align contigs to IMGT TRBV, TRBD and TRBJ reference genes, with CDR3 defined following IMGT. Clonotypes above 0.1% frequency were classified as highly expanded clones. Repertoire diversity was measured by Shannon entropy, and V-J evenness by the Gini coefficient. Public clonotypes were defined as clonotypes shared by more than one individual. TCRdb reprocessed the public reads (quality trimming at Q25 with fastp, clone calling with MiXCR) and kept in-frame beta chains. Rows with a matching CDR3 protein are joined into one entry that keeps the most common DNA and genes. TCRdb's processing, not the authors', yielded these V and J calls. This sample is represented by roughly 400,000 distinct CDR3 sequences; 15% of them were singletons. The top ten clones comprise under 9% of the sample.

The time point label on this specimen signifies: newly diagnosed GD, antithyroid drugs for less than 3 months. For both TCR sequencing and RNA sequencing, RNA was extracted from PBMCs using TRIzol. Graves' disease was diagnosed according to American Thyroid Association guidelines. Patients for the study were recruited at an endocrinology department in Xi'an, China. Each patient gave roughly 10 milliliters of peripheral blood, collected in an EDTA anticoagulant tube. Ficoll Paque Plus density gradient separation was used to isolate PBMCs, and no additional T cell sorting was done. An Agilent 2100 Bioanalyzer and agarose gel were used to check RNA quality, while a NanoDrop 2000 measured RNA concentration. These sequences were also reported in another study, on T cells in Graves' hyperthyroidism and ophthalmopathy. As the second study states: Stable Graves' hyperthyroidism was defined as the absence of progression to ophthalmopathy over 18 months of follow-up. The hyperthyroidism patients were between 18 and 65 years old and newly diagnosed, with a disease duration of less than 2 months. The study excluded patients with uncontrolled infections, other autoimmune diseases, pregnancy or lactation. Diagnoses relied on clinical symptoms, serum thyroxine and TRAb, thyroid ultrasound and orbital computed tomography. For the first round of RT-PCR on the TCR CDR3, the HTBI primer set was used together with the Qiagen OneStep RT-PCR kit. Most expanded thyroid clonotypes (frequency above 0.001) were also detected in blood, suggesting blood repertoires may reflect thyroid immune responses. Ophthalmopathy was separated from stable hyperthyroidism by a 13 V-J signature model, with 87.88% sensitivity and about 81% specificity obtained in cross-validation and 80%/75% obtained in testing. In validation, progression to ophthalmopathy was predicted by the model with roughly 71% sensitivity and around 76% specificity, a median of 6.5 months before onset. To identify TCR V-J signatures that set the groups apart, the researchers used a discovery cohort of more than 95 patients, made up of roughly 45 with Graves' ophthalmopathy and about 60 with stable Graves' hyperthyroidism. Prospective prediction of ophthalmopathy was tested in an independent validation cohort of approximately 19 hyperthyroidism patients and 15 to 17 patients who later progressed to ophthalmopathy. For training and testing, the roughly 100 patients in the discovery cohort were randomly divided in a 7:3 ratio. In about 6 Graves' hyperthyroidism patients, the study also compared T-cell repertoires from thyroid tissue with T-cell repertoires from blood. Once sampling was done, hyperthyroidism patients were given methimazole at a starting dose of 30 mg daily, whereas ophthalmopathy patients were given high-dose intravenous methylprednisolone. Libraries were constructed in a second round of multiplex PCR, after which size selection and purification were carried out. The libraries were sequenced on an Illumina HiSeq2000 using paired-end 100 bp reads. SOAPnuke was used to process the raw data, removing reads that contained adapters or uncalled bases, had a mean Phred below 15, or lacked an exact match to the constant primer or identifier. High-quality paired reads were merged using COPE v1.2.5, and each unique nucleotide sequence was defined as a clonotype. Clonotypes were aligned to IMGT TRBV, TRBD and TRBJ reference segments using MiTCR v1.1. The analysis included only V-J combinations with a frequency above 0.0001, which together covered approximately 99% of the repertoires. The TCS score was defined as the ratio of F50 (clonal expansion) to E x V (chaos), calculated using BLOSUM62-based TCRdist between CDR3 peptides within each V-J. Welch's t-statistics and random forest reduced 514 V-J features to under 15, which were used in a naive Bayes classifier (R e1071). No statistical method was used to fix the sample size in advance, and group allocation was not hidden from the investigators. The paper describes TCR Vbeta CDR3 sequencing of around 130 peripheral blood samples, made up of 43 ophthalmopathy patients, approximately 76 hyperthyroidism patients and 17 progressor patients.

The chain links TRBV19 with TRBJ1-4, with TRBD1 identical over 9 junction bases. Sequencing was performed on peripheral blood mononuclear cells (PBMCs), taken at new diagnosis, from a patient treated with antithyroid drugs. The sequence was collected from a woman between 35 and 50 years old with Graves disease. Donor details come from another sample of the same person, matched by shared clones. The CDR3 protein is CASSDGTGHEKLFF. The DNA sequence is TGTGCCAGTAGTGACGGGACAGGGCATGAAAAACTGTTTTTT.